What follows are 3 T cell receptor beta chains derived from one specimen sequenced in a study of control samples from healthy donors and cancer patients. The data were produced by immunoSEQ multiplex PCR, yet TCRdb's version contains in-frame clones alone and is incomplete. Among about 44,000 clones, 87% were seen once, and the ten largest hold more than 8.5%. Sequencing input: PBMCs. These TCRs come from a woman aged 60-75 years with lung cancer.

The CDR3 DNA is TGTGCCAGCAGCCAAGAGGGGGACGGTGCTGGGGGCTACACCTTC. It codes for CASSQEGDGAGGYTF. The chain uses TRBV3-1 (or the pseudogene TRBV3-2) and TRBJ1-2; D possibly corresponds to TRBD1 (5 bases). Trimming took 0 bases from V and 8 from J, leaving 16 bases between them. Germline V gene sequence: CDR1 LGHDT, CDR2 YNNKEL (reference sequence). This CDR3 spans 15 amino acids.

In its sample, this clone was seen a few times. The chain recombines TRBV11-3 with TRBJ2-3; D possibly uses TRBD1 or TRBD2 (6 bases each). V lost 5 bases and J 0 bases, leaving 9 bases between the germline ends. CDR1 SGHNT and CDR2 YENEEA come from the germline V gene. The CDR3 is made up of 14 amino acids. The CDR3 DNA reads as TGTGCCAGCAGCCCGGGGGCTAGCACAGATACGCAGTATTTT. Translating it yields CASSPGASTDTQYF. Drawing the rest from reference TRBV11-3 and TRBJ2-3, the complete variable domain is EAGVVQSPRYKIIEKKQPVAFWCNPISGHNTLYWYLQNLGQGPELLIRYENEEAVDDSQLPKDRFSAERLKGVDSTLKIQPAELGDSAVYLCASSPGASTDTQYFGPGTRLTVL.

The CDR3 sequence is CASSLTSGNTIYF. For the CDR3, the DNA is TGTGCCAGCAGTTTGACCTCTGGAAACACCATATATTTT. This rearrangement joins TRBV12-3 or TRBV12-4 to TRBJ1-3; D unclear. The CDR3 is 13 amino acids. V was trimmed by 3 bases and J by 0 bases, leaving 3 bases between them.